What follows describes a single T cell receptor beta chain. TCRdb ran MiXCR on the 5' RACE reads and lists one entry per CDR3 protein. The data contain 10,000 to 14,000 distinct CDR3 sequences, 40% to 55% of them seen just once; the ten biggest clones take up around an eighth. This CDR3 is 13 amino acids long. CDR1 and CDR2 from the germline V gene are ENHRY and SYGVKD. V dropped 8 bases and J dropped 7; count of bases not matched to a gene: 7. This clonotype originated in a female donor with breast cancer. The specimen was tumor-infiltrating naive CD4+ T cells sorted from the breast tumor. Stated subset: naive CD4+ T cells, CD4+CD45RA+CD25-. This rearrangement joins TRBV10-3 to TRBJ2-1; TRBD2 matches at 8 bases. The CDR3 DNA follows: TGTGCCATCGGGACTAGGCCGGAAAATGAGCAGTTCTTC. Residues: CAIGTRPENEQFF.